This T cell receptor (beta chain) was recorded in a study of T cell repertoires in cytomegalovirus infection. Study-wide results and limits: There were carriers of CMV plus the relevant HLA, and cumulative public TCR beta family frequency identified them. In two of eight donors, the top clonotype was HLA-C-restricted CMV-specific.

As for this clonotype: The antigen remains unidentified.

From the reads, TCRdb called clonotypes with MiXCR, one entry per CDR3 protein. The repertoire holds some 100,000 distinct CDR3 sequences, with about a quarter as singletons. This clonotype originated in a human donor in good health (CMV status not recorded). Some clones in this sample may be carry-over from other donors' samples. Material: CD8+ T cells from PBMCs.

CDR3 amino acids: CASSQGVDKNYGYTF. The CDR3 DNA reads as TGTGCCAGCAGCCAAGGAGTGGATAAAAACTATGGCTACACCTTC. This chain joins TRBV7-6 and TRBJ1-2; D gene ambiguous. Trimming left V 5 bases short and J 2 bases short, with 15 bases between. CDR3 size: 15 residues. The germline CDR1 and CDR2 sequences are SGHVS and FNYEAQ.